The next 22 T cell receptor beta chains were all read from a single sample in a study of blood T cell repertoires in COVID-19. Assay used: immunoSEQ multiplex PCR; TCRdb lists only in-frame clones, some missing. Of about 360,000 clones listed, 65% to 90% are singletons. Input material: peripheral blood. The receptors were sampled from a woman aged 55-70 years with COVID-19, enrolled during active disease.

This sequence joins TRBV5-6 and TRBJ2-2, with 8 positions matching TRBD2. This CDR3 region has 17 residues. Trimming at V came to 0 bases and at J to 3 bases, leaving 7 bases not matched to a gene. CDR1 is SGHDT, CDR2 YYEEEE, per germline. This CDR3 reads CASSLVGAGDYTGELFF. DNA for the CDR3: TGTGCCAGCAGCTTGGTGGGAGCGGGGGATTACACCGGGGAGCTGTTTTTT.

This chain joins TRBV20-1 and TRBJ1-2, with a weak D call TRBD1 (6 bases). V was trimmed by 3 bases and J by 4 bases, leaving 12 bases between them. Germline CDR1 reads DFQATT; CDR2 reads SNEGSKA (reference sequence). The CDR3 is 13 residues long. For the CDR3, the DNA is TGCAGTGCTAGTCCTCAGGGGATCTATGGCTACACCTTC. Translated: CSASPQGIYGYTF.

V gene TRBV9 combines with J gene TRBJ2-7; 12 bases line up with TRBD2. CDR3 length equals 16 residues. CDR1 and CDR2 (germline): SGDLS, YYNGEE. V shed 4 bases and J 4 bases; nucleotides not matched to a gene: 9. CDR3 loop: CASSPRLAGAIYEQYF. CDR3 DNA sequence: TGTGCCAGCAGCCCTCGACTAGCGGGGGCTATTTACGAGCAGTACTTC.

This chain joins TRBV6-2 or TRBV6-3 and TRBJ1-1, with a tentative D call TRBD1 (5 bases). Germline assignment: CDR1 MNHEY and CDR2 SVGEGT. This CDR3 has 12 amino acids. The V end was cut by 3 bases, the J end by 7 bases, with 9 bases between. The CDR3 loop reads CASSYWGVEAFF. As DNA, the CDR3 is TGTGCCAGCAGTTATTGGGGCGTTGAAGCTTTCTTT.

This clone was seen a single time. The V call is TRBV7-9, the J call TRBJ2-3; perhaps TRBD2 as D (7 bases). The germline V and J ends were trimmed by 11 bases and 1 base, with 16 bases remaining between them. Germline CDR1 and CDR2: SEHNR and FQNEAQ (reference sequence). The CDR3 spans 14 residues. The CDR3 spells CAHSGGHRTDTQYF. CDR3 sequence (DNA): TGTGCCCACTCCGGGGGGCATCGCACAGATACGCAGTATTTT.

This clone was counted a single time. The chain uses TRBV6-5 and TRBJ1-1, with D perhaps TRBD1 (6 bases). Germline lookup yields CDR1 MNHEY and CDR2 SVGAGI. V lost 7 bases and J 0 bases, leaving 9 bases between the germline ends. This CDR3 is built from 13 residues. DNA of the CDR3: TGTGCCAGCACGGGACAAATGAACACTGAAGCTTTCTTT. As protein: CASTGQMNTEAFF.

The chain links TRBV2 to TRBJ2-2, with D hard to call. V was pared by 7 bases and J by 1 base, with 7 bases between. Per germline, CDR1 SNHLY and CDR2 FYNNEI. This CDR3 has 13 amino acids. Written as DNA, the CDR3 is TGTGCCAGCACTCGCGTGAACACCGGGGAGCTGTTTTTT. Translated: CASTRVNTGELFF.

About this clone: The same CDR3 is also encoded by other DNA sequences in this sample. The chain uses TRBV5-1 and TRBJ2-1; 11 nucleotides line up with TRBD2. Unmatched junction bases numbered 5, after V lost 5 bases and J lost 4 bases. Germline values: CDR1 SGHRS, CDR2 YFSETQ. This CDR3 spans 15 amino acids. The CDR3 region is CASSLGTSGYNEQFF. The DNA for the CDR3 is TGCGCCAGCAGTCTCGGGACTAGCGGTTACAATGAGCAGTTCTTC.

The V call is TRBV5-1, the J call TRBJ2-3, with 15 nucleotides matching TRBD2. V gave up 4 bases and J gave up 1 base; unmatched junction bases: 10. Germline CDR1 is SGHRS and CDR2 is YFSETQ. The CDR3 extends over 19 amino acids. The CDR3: CASSPGTSGGPSRTDTQYF. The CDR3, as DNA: TGCGCCAGCAGCCCGGGGACTAGCGGGGGGCCAAGTCGCACAGATACGCAGTATTTT.

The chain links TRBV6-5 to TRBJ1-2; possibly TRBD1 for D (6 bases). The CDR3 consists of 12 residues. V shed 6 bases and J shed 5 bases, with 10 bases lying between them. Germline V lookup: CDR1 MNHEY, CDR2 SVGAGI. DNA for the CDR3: TGTGCCAGCAGAAAAACAGGGTATGGCTACACCTTC. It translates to CASRKTGYGYTF.

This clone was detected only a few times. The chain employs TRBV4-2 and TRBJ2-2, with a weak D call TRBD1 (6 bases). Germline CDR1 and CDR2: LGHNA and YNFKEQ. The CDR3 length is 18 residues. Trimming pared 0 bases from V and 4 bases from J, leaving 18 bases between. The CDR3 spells CASSQEHRVVGRTGELFF. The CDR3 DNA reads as TGTGCCAGCAGCCAAGAGCACAGGGTAGTAGGACGCACCGGGGAGCTGTTTTTT.

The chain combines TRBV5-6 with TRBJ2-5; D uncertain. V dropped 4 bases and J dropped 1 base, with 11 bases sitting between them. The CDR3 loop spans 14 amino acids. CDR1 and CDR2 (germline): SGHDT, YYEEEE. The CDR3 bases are TGTGCCAGCAGCCTACTGAGCCTCCAAGAGACCCAGTACTTC. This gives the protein CASSLLSLQETQYF. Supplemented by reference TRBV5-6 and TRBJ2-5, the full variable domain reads DAGVTQSPTHLIKTRGQQVTLRCSPKSGHDTVSWYQQALGQGPQFIFQYYEEEERQRGNFPDRFSGHQFPNYSSELNVNALLLGDSALYLCASSLLSLQETQYFGPGTRLLVL.

CDR3 DNA: TGCAGCGTGCCGGGGGGGAGGAACGAAGCTTTCTTT. Amino acids: CSVPGGRNEAFF. The chain is built from TRBV29-1 and TRBJ1-1, with TRBD1 as a possible D gene (5 bases). Germline CDR1 and CDR2: SQVTM and ANQGSEA. CDR3 length: 12 amino acids. V was pared by 6 bases and J by 8 bases, with 16 bases between. Together with reference TRBV29-1 and TRBJ1-1, the CDR3 gives the full variable domain: SAVISQKPSRDICQRGTSLTIQCQVDSQVTMMFWYRQQPGQSLTLIATANQGSEATYESGFVIDKFPISRPNLTFSTLTVSNMSPEDSSIYLCSVPGGRNEAFFGQGTRLTVV.

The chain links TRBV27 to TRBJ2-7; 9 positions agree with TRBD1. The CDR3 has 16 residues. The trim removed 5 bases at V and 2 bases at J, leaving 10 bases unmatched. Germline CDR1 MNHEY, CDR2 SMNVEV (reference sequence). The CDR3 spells CASSLFRGDRAYEQYF. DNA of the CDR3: TGTGCCAGCAGTCTATTTCGGGGGGACAGGGCCTACGAGCAGTACTTC.

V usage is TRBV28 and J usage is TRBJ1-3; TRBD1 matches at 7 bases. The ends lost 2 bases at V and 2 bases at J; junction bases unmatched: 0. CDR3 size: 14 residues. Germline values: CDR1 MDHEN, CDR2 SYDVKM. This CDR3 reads CASSLDRAGNTIYF. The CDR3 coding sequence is TGTGCCAGCAGTTTAGACAGGGCTGGAAACACCATATATTTT.

The CDR3 DNA follows: TGTGCCAGCAGCCAACAGGGAACCGGGGAGCTGTTTTTT. Its translation: CASSQQGTGELFF. This sequence joins TRBV3-1 (or the pseudogene TRBV3-2) and TRBJ2-2; tentative D call: TRBD1 (5 bases). Trimming took 2 bases from V and 5 from J, leaving 6 bases between them. The CDR3 loop spans 13 amino acids. Looked up from germline, CDR1 is LGHDT and CDR2 is YNNKEL (reference sequence).

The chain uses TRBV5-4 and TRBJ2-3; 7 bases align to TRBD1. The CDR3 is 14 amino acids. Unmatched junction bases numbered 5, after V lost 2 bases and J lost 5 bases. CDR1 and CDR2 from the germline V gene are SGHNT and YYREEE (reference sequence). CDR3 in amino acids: CASSLTGVGDTQYF. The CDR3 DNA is TGTGCCAGCAGCTTAACAGGGGTGGGAGATACGCAGTATTTT.

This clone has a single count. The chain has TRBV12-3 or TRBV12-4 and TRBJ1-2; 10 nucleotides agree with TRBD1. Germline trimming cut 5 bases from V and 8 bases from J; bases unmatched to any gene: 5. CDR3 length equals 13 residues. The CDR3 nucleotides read TGTGCCAGCAGTATGGACAGGGGGGAAGGCTACACCTTC. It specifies CASSMDRGEGYTF.

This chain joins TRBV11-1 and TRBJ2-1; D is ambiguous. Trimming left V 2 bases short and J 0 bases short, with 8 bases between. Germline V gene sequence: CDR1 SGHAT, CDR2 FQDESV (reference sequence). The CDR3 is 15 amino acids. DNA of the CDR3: TGTGCCAGCAGCTTATTTCGTAGCTCCTACAATGAGCAGTTCTTC. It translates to CASSLFRSSYNEQFF.

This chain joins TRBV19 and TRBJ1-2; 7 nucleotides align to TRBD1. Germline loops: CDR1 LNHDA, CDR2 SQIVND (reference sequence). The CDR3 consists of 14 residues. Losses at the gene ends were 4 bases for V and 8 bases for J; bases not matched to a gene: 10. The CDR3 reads CASSTIDRVYGYTF. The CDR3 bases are TGTGCCAGTAGTACCATCGACAGGGTATACGGCTACACCTTC.

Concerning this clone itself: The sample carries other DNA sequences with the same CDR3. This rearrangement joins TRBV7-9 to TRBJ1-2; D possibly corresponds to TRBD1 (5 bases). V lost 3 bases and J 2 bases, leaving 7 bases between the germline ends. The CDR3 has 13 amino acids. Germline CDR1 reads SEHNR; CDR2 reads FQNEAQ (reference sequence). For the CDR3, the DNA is TGTGCCAGCAGCTTCGGGGGAAACTATGGCTACACCTTC. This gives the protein CASSFGGNYGYTF.

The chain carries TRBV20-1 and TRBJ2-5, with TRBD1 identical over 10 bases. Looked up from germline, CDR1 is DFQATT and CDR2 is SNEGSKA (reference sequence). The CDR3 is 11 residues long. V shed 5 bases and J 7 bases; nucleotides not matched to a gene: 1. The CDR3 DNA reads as TGCAGTGCTCGGACAGGGGGGACCCAGTACTTC. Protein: CSARTGGTQYF.